Described below is a single TCR beta chain sequence and its context. A single record per CDR3 protein comes from TCRdb applying MiXCR to the 5' RACE reads. The repertoire holds 500,000 to 650,000 distinct CDR3 sequences, with under 8.5% as singletons. The CDR3 totals 11 residues. With 10 bases clipped from V and 8 bases from J, the junction kept 6 bases outside the gene matches. Per the germline V gene, CDR1 is KGHDR and CDR2 is SFDVKD. The data belong to a study of identical twins. The sample was also linked to a second study, of yellow fever vaccine responses in identical twins.

The chain uses TRBV24-1 and TRBJ1-1; 7 bases agree with TRBD1. Sample: PBMCs. The TCR sequence derives from a woman aged 18-29 years in good health. CDR3 coding DNA: TGTGCCACAGAGGACAGGAACGAAGCTTTCTTT. Translation gives CATEDRNEAFF.